What follows is one T cell receptor beta chain and its context. The sample is drawn from a study of blood T cell repertoires in COVID-19. Whole-study context: Material from acute and convalescent COVID-19 was sourced from the United States, Italy and Spain. T cells, B-cell-depleted T cells, or PBMCs provided the cDNA or gDNA that served as material.

Using immunoSEQ multiplex PCR, the repertoire was profiled, and TCRdb retains in-frame clones only, with some absent. Of some 96,000 clones listed, just under 85% are singletons. This CDR3 spans 15 amino acids. With 10 bases removed from V and 0 bases from J, the gap between germline ends came to 18 bases. Germline V gene data show CDR1 as MNHEY and CDR2 as SVGAGI. V usage is TRBV6-5 and J usage is TRBJ1-1; TRBD1 is a possible D gene (6 bases). This TCR was recovered from a man aged 45-65 years with active or convalescent COVID-19. Specimen: peripheral blood. The CDR3 nucleotides are TGTGCCACCCCGGCCATAGGGGACATGAACACTGAAGCTTTCTTT. It translates to CATPAIGDMNTEAFF.